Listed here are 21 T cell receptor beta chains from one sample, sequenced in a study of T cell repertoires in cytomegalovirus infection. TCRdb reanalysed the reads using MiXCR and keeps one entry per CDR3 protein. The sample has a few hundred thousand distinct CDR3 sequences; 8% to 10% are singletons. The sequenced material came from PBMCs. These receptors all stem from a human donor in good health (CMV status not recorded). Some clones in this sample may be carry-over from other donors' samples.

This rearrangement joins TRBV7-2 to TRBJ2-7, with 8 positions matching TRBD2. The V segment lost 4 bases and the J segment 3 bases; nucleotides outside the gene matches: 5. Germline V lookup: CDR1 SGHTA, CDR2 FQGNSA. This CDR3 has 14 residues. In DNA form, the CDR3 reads TGTGCCAGCAGCTCCGGGGGGGGTAACTACGAGCAGTACTTC. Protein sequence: CASSSGGGNYEQYF.

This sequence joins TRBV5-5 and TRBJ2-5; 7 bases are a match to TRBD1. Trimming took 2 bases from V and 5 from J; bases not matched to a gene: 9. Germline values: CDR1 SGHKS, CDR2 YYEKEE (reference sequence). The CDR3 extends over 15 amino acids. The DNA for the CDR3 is TGTGCCAGCAGCTTAATAGGGGGCAAGAGGGAGACCCAGTACTTC. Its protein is CASSLIGGKRETQYF.

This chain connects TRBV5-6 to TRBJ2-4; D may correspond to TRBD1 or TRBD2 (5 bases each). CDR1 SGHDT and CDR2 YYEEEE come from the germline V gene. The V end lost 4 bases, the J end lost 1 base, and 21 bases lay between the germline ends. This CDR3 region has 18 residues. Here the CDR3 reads CASSRVWGKSDAKNIQYF. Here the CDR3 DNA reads TGTGCCAGCAGCCGAGTTTGGGGGAAAAGCGACGCCAAAAACATTCAGTACTTC.

CDR3 protein: CASSPVGGSGTQETQYF. Written as DNA, the CDR3 is TGTGCCAGCTCCCCCGTAGGCGGGAGTGGTACCCAAGAGACCCAGTACTTC. The chain links TRBV18 to TRBJ2-5; 7 nucleotides line up with TRBD2. V lost 6 bases to trimming and J lost 1 base; unmatched junction nucleotides: 14. CDR3 length equals 17 residues. Germline V CDR1 and CDR2: KGHSH, LQKENI.

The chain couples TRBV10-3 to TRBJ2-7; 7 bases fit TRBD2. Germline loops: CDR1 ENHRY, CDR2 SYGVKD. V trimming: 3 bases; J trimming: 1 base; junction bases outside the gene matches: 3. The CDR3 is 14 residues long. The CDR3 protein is CAISDSGGSYEQYF. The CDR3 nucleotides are TGTGCCATCAGTGATTCGGGGGGATCCTACGAGCAGTACTTC.

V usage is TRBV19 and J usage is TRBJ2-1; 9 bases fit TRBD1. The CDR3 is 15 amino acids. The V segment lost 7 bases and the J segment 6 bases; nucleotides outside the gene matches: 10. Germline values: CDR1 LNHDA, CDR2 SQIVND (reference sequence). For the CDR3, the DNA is TGTGCCAGTACCGAAAGGGACAGGGACCTCAATGAGCAGTTCTTC. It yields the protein CASTERDRDLNEQFF.

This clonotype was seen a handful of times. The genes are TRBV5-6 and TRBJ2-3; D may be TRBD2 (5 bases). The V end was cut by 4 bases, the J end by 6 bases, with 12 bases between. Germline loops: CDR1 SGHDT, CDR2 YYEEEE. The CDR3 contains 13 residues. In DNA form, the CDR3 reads TGTGCCAGCAGCAAGACTGTAGCGGATACGCAGTATTTT. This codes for CASSKTVADTQYF.

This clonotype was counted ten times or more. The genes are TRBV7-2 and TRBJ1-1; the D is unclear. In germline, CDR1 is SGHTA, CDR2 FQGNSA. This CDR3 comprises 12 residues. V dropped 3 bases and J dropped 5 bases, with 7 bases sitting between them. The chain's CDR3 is CASSFPLTEAFF. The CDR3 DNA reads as TGTGCCAGCAGCTTTCCGCTTACTGAAGCTTTCTTT.

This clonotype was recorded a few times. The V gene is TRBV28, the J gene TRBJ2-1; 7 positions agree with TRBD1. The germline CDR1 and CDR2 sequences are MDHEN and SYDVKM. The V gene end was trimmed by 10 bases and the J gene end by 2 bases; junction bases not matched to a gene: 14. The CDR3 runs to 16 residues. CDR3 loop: CATNPHHRGPYNEQFF. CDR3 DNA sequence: TGTGCCACTAACCCTCATCACAGGGGACCCTACAATGAGCAGTTCTTC.

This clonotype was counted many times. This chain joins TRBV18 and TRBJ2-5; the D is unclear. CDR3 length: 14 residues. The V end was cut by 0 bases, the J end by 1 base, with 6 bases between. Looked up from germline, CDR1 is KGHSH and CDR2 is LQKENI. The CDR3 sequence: CASSPPSPQETQYF. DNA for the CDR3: TGTGCCAGCTCACCACCGTCCCCCCAAGAGACCCAGTACTTC. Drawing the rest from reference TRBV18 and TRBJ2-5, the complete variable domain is NAGVMQNPRHLVRRRGQEARLRCSPMKGHSHVYWYRQLPEEGLKFMVYLQKENIIDESGMPKERFSAEFPKEGPSILRIQQVVRGDSAAYFCASSPPSPQETQYFGPGTRLLVL.

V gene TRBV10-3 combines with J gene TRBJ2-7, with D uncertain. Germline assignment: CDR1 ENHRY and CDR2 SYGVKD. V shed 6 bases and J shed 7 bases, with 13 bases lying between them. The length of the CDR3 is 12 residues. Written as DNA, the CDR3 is TGTGCCATCAGAGACGGGTCTGGGGAGCAGTACTTC. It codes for CAIRDGSGEQYF.

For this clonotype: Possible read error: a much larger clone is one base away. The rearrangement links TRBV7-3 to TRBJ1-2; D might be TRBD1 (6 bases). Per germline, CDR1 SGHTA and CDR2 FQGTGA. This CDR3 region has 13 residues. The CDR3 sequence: CAGSLRSGEGYTF. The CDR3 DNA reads TGTGCCGGCAGCTTAAGGTCAGGGGAAGGCTACACCTTC.

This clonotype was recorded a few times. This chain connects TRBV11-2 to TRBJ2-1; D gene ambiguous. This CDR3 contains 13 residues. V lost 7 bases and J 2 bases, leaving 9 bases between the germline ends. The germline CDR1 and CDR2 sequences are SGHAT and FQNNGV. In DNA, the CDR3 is TGTGCCAGCACCCCGACCGCCTACAATGAGCAGTTCTTC. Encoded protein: CASTPTAYNEQFF.

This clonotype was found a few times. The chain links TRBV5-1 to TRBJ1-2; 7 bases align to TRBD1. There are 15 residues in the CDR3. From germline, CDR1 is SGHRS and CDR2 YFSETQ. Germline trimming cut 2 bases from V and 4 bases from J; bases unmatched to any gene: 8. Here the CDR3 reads CASSLTGESGYGYTF. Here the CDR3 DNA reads TGCGCCAGCAGCTTAACAGGGGAATCGGGCTATGGCTACACCTTC.

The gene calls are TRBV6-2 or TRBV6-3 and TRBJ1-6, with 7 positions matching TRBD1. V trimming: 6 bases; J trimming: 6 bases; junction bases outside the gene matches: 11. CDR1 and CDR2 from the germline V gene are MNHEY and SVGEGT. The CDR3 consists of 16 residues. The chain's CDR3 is CASRRNRDSVNSPLHF. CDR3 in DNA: TGTGCCAGCAGACGAAACCGGGACAGCGTTAATTCACCCCTCCACTTT.

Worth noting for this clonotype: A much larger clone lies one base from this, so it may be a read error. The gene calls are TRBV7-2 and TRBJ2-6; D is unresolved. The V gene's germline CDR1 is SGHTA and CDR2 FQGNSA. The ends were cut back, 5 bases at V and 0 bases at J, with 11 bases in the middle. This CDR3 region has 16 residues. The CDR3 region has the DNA TGTGCCAGCAGCAGGGTACGTAACTCTGGGGCCAACGTCCTGACTTTC. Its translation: CASSRVRNSGANVLTF.

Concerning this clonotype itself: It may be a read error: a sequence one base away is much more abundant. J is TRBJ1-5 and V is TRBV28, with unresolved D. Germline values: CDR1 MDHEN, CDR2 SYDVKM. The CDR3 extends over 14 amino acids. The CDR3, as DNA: TGTGCCAGCAGTCCGTATGCGGGCAATCAGCGCCAGCATTTT. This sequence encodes CASSPYAGNQRQHF.

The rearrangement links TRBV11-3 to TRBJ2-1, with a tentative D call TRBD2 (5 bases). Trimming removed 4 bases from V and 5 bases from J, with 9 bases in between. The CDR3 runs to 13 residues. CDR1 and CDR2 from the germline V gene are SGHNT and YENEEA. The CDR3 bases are TGTGCCAGCAGCTACATCGGGGACAATGAGCAGTTCTTC. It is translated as CASSYIGDNEQFF. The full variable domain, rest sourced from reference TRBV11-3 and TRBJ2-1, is EAGVVQSPRYKIIEKKQPVAFWCNPISGHNTLYWYLQNLGQGPELLIRYENEEAVDDSQLPKDRFSAERLKGVDSTLKIQPAELGDSAVYLCASSYIGDNEQFFGPGTRLTVL.

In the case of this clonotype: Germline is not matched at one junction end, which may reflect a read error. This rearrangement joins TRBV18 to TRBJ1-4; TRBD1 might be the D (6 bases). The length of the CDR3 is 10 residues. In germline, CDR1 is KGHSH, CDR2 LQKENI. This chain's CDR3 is CASPRTVTIF. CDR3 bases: TGTGCCAGCCCTAGGACAGTCACGATTTTT. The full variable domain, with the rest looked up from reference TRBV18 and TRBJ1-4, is NAGVMQNPRHLVRRRGQEARLRCSPMKGHSHVYWYRQLPEEGLKFMVYLQKENIIDESGMPKERFSAEFPKEGPSILRIQQVVRGDSAAYFCASPRTVTIFGSGTQLSVL.

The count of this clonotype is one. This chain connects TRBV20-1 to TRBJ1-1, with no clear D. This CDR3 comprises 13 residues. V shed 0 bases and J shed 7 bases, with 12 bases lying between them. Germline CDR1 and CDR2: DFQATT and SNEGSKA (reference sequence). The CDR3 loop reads CSARDGKSDEAFF. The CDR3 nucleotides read TGCAGTGCTAGAGATGGCAAATCGGATGAAGCTTTCTTT.

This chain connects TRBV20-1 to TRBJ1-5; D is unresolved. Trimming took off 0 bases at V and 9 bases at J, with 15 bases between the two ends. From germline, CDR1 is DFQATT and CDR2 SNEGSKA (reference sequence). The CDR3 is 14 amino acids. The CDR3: CSARDRSRGRPQHF. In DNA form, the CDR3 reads TGCAGTGCTAGAGATAGGTCCCGGGGAAGGCCCCAGCATTTT.